These 30 T cell receptor beta chains were all obtained from the same sample, sequenced in a study of identical twins. TCRdb redid the calling of the 5' RACE reads with MiXCR, one entry per CDR3 protein. This sample has 200,000 to 250,000 distinct CDR3 sequences; under 8.5% occur once, and the top ten carry roughly 15%. The data were also submitted as part of a second study, on T cells expressing NK-cell markers.

Sequences were obtained from CD8+ T cells sorted from blood. The source of these receptors is a young woman in good health.

This clonotype was found a few times. The gene calls are TRBV30 and TRBJ1-1, with a tentative D call TRBD1 (5 bases). CDR3 length: 12 amino acids. Germline assignment: CDR1 GTSNPN and CDR2 SVGIG (reference sequence). Trimming took 2 bases from V and 8 from J, leaving 12 bases between them. CDR3 region: CAWSSMGPEAFF. CDR3 DNA sequence: TGTGCCTGGAGTAGCATGGGGCCAGAAGCTTTCTTT.

This clonotype was found many times. This chain connects TRBV15 to TRBJ2-7; D is ambiguous. The germline V gene encodes CDR1 LNHNV and CDR2 YYDKDF (reference sequence). CDR3 length: 15 amino acids. The V end was cut by 6 bases, the J end by 0 bases, with 15 bases between. The CDR3 sequence: CATSSTAVASYEQYF. The CDR3 DNA reads as TGTGCCACCAGTTCCACAGCCGTGGCCTCCTACGAGCAGTACTTC.

This clonotype was counted ten times or more. The J gene is TRBJ2-7, the V gene TRBV18; TRBD1 might be the D (5 bases). CDR3 size: 18 residues. V dropped 3 bases and J dropped 2 bases, with 23 bases sitting between them. CDR1 is KGHSH and CDR2 is LQKENI in the germline V gene. The CDR3 nucleotides are TGTGCCAGCTCACCGTTCCCGCACCGCACAGGATCTGCCTACGAGCAGTACTTC. It yields the protein CASSPFPHRTGSAYEQYF.

This clonotype was seen ten or more times. This rearrangement joins TRBV20-1 to TRBJ1-3, with D perhaps matching TRBD1 (5 bases). Trimming shortened V by 0 bases and J by 0 bases, and 12 bases separated the two germline ends. The CDR3 is 16 residues long. The germline CDR1 and CDR2 sequences are DFQATT and SNEGSKA (reference sequence). The CDR3 loop reads CSARDREQTSGNTIYF. CDR3 nucleotides: TGCAGTGCTAGAGACAGGGAGCAAACCTCTGGAAACACCATATATTTT.

The chain combines TRBV9 with TRBJ1-2, with D possibly being TRBD1 (6 bases). This CDR3 spans 13 amino acids. Trimming shortened V by 7 bases and J by 8 bases, and 18 bases separated the two germline ends. CDR1 is SGDLS and CDR2 is YYNGEE in the germline V gene. The CDR3 nucleotides read TGTGCCAGCGGCCCTAGGGGGGGAGGCGGCTACACCTTC. Its translation is CASGPRGGGGYTF.

This clonotype has a handful of counts. The chain uses TRBV11-2 and TRBJ2-7; perhaps TRBD2 as D (5 bases). The CDR3 is 15 amino acids. Trimming took 0 bases from V and 3 from J, leaving 12 bases between them. The germline gives CDR1 SGHAT, CDR2 FQNNGV. The CDR3 sequence: CASSLDFTGSYEQYF. The DNA for the CDR3 is TGTGCCAGCAGCTTAGACTTTACGGGAAGCTACGAGCAGTACTTC.

This clonotype was counted only a few times. The V and J genes are TRBV12-3 or TRBV12-4 and TRBJ2-2, with 14 bases lining up with TRBD2. This CDR3 has 18 residues. V was clipped by 5 bases and J by 1 base; unmatched bases: 6. The CDR3 nucleotides read TGTGCCAGCAGTCCGGGACTAGCGGGGGCCGTGAACACCGGGGAGCTGTTTTTT. It is translated as CASSPGLAGAVNTGELFF.

In regard to this clonotype: Its ends do not fully match the called genes, so a read error is possible. The chain combines TRBV11-2 with TRBJ2-1; perhaps TRBD2 as D (6 bases). This CDR3 has 16 amino acids. The germline gives CDR1 SGHAT, CDR2 FQNNGV. The CDR3 region is CASSLDVSGNYNEQSF. The CDR3 DNA is TGTGCCAGCAGCTTAGATGTTAGCGGTAACTACAATGAGCAGTCCTTC.

This clonotype was counted at least ten times. The chain carries TRBV12-3 or TRBV12-4 and TRBJ1-1; D unclear. The CDR3 loop spans 11 amino acids. Deletions cut 3 bases from V and 11 bases from J, with 10 bases between. The CDR3 reads CASSLLREAFF. In nucleotides, the CDR3 is TGTGCCAGCAGTTTGCTGCGGGAGGCTTTCTTT.

The V gene is TRBV29-1, the J gene TRBJ1-1; D might be TRBD1 (5 bases). The CDR3 covers 12 residues. Looked up from germline, CDR1 is SQVTM and CDR2 is ANQGSEA. With 6 bases removed from V and 1 base from J, the gap between germline ends came to 9 bases. The CDR3 protein is CSVGRWNTEAFF. The CDR3 nucleotides read TGCAGCGTGGGACGGTGGAACACTGAAGCTTTCTTT.

Ten or more counts support this clonotype. V and J are TRBV7-9 and TRBJ2-7, with D perhaps matching TRBD2 (5 bases). This CDR3 region has 14 residues. Trimming left V 5 bases short and J 3 bases short, with 14 bases between. Germline V gene data show CDR1 as SEHNR and CDR2 as FQNEAQ (reference sequence). CDR3 nucleotides: TGTGCCAGCAGCCTAACTCGAGGGCTCTACGAGCAGTACTTC. It encodes CASSLTRGLYEQYF.

This clonotype was recorded a few times. The V call is TRBV5-1, the J call TRBJ2-1, with no clear D. There are 16 residues in the CDR3. V was shortened by 0 bases and J by 5 bases, with 15 bases between the two germline ends. Germline CDR1 is SGHRS and CDR2 is YFSETQ. The CDR3 region is CASSLGWASINNEQFF. CDR3 DNA: TGCGCCAGCAGCTTGGGATGGGCTTCAATCAACAATGAGCAGTTCTTC.

This clonotype was detected ten times or more. The chain carries TRBV5-1 and TRBJ1-5, with 8 bases that match TRBD1. The CDR3 length is 15 residues. The germline gives CDR1 SGHRS, CDR2 YFSETQ. The V gene end was trimmed by 3 bases and the J gene end by 8 bases; junction bases not matched to a gene: 10. The CDR3 region is CASSYTSGGVEPQHF. CDR3 nucleotide sequence: TGCGCCAGCAGCTACACTTCAGGGGGCGTCGAGCCCCAGCATTTT.

The V gene is TRBV5-1, the J gene TRBJ1-5; D ambiguous. This CDR3 comprises 12 residues. CDR1 and CDR2 from the germline V gene are SGHRS and YFSETQ. Trimming removed 2 bases from V and 7 bases from J, with 7 bases in between. The CDR3: CASSFAAQPQHF. Here the CDR3 DNA reads TGCGCCAGCAGCTTTGCAGCACAGCCCCAGCATTTT.

The V call is TRBV5-1, the J call TRBJ1-6; perhaps TRBD1 as D (5 bases). The CDR3 covers 14 residues. Trimming stripped 6 bases from V and 7 bases from J, with 14 bases between. CDR1 is SGHRS, CDR2 YFSETQ, per germline. Written as DNA, the CDR3 is TGCGCCAGCACCTGGGACTTGGTGAATTCACCCCTCCACTTT. This gives the protein CASTWDLVNSPLHF.

The CDR3 here is CASSPTTGGNKETQYF. As DNA, the CDR3 is TGTGCCAGCAGCCCCACGACAGGGGGCAATAAAGAGACCCAGTACTTC. V is TRBV12-3 or TRBV12-4 and J is TRBJ2-5, with TRBD1 matching over 10 bases. V dropped 6 bases and J dropped 3; count of bases not matched to a gene: 10. This CDR3 region has 16 residues.

The sample holds one count of this clonotype. Here the CDR3 reads CASSQGREQYEQYF. Written as DNA, the CDR3 is TGTGCCAGCAGCCAAGGACGGGAGCAATACGAGCAGTACTTC. The chain joins TRBV3-1 to TRBJ2-7; perhaps TRBD2 as D (6 bases). This CDR3 spans 14 amino acids. Looked up from germline, CDR1 is LGHDT and CDR2 is YNNKEL (reference sequence). The V gene lost 1 base and the J gene lost 4 bases, with 11 bases spanning the gap.

The chain joins TRBV2 to TRBJ2-1; 10 bases are shared with TRBD2. Germline V gene data show CDR1 as SNHLY and CDR2 as FYNNEI. This CDR3 has 14 amino acids. V was clipped by 7 bases and J by 8 bases; unmatched bases: 8. CDR3 loop: CASTPLAGRDEQFF. The CDR3 DNA follows: TGTGCCAGCACCCCACTAGCGGGACGGGATGAGCAGTTCTTC.

J is TRBJ1-2 and V is TRBV27; 11 bases align to TRBD1. Germline assignment: CDR1 MNHEY and CDR2 SMNVEV (reference sequence). J lost 9 bases, V lost 6 bases, and 3 bases had no gene match. There are 12 residues in the CDR3. In DNA form, the CDR3 reads TGTGCCAGCAGCGGGACAGGGGGTAGCTACACCTTC. Translated: CASSGTGGSYTF.

This clonotype was seen at least ten times. The chain has TRBV6-2 or TRBV6-3 and TRBJ1-2; D ambiguous. CDR1 is MNHEY and CDR2 is SVGEGT in the germline V gene. Trimming pared 8 bases from V and 5 bases from J, leaving 9 bases between. The CDR3 sequence is 11 residues long. The CDR3 nucleotides read TGTGCCAGCGAAGAGGGATATGGCTACACCTTC. It encodes CASEEGYGYTF.

This clonotype was counted a few times. This rearrangement joins TRBV7-8 to TRBJ1-2; 7 bases fit TRBD1. The germline gives CDR1 SGHVS, CDR2 FQNEAQ. The CDR3 totals 14 residues. V lost 4 bases to trimming and J lost 8 bases; unmatched junction nucleotides: 10. CDR3 coding DNA: TGTGCCAGCAGCTCGAGGGGGCAGGGATTGGGCTACACCTTC. Residues: CASSSRGQGLGYTF.

This clonotype has only a few counts. V and J are TRBV10-2 and TRBJ2-1, with 13 bases lining up with TRBD2. Germline trimming cut 6 bases from V and 10 bases from J; bases unmatched to any gene: 9. This CDR3 has 15 residues. CDR1 is WSHSY and CDR2 is SAAADI in the germline V gene. CDR3 protein: CASREETSGGPEQFF. The CDR3 DNA is TGCGCCAGCAGAGAGGAGACTAGCGGGGGGCCCGAGCAGTTCTTC.

In its sample, this clonotype was seen many times. In nucleotides, the CDR3 is TGTGCCAGCAGTTACGAAGACATGAGGTACAATGAGCAGTTCTTC. Translated, it gives CASSYEDMRYNEQFF. The chain joins TRBV6-5 to TRBJ2-1; D not resolved. Trimming shortened V by 2 bases and J by 4 bases, and 12 bases separated the two germline ends. This CDR3 is built from 15 residues. Germline lookup yields CDR1 MNHEY and CDR2 SVGAGI.

A few counts support this clonotype. The rearrangement uses TRBV27 and TRBJ1-1; 11 positions match TRBD1. CDR3 size: 17 residues. V shed 4 bases and J 4 bases; nucleotides not matched to a gene: 11. Germline V gene sequence: CDR1 MNHEY, CDR2 SMNVEV (reference sequence). CDR3 DNA sequence: TGTGCCAGCAGTTCGCCGGGACAGGGGGGTGGTGGCACTGAAGCTTTCTTT. The encoded protein is CASSSPGQGGGGTEAFF.

V usage is TRBV27 and J usage is TRBJ2-1, with D perhaps matching TRBD2 (5 bases). Germline values: CDR1 MNHEY, CDR2 SMNVEV (reference sequence). The CDR3 loop spans 14 amino acids. V lost 4 bases to trimming and J lost 8 bases, with 15 bases between them. CDR3 in DNA: TGTGCCAGCAGTTCCAATACTAGAGGCGATGAGCAGTTCTTC. It encodes CASSSNTRGDEQFF.

The chain couples TRBV19 to TRBJ2-1; 8 nucleotides align to TRBD2. V lost 2 bases to trimming and J lost 0 bases; unmatched junction nucleotides: 9. Per germline, CDR1 LNHDA and CDR2 SQIVND (reference sequence). This CDR3 is 18 amino acids long. CDR3 in DNA: TGTGCCAGTAGTATAAGCAGCGGGAGACCAAGCTCCTACAATGAGCAGTTCTTC. It translates to CASSISSGRPSSYNEQFF.

This sequence joins TRBV11-2 and TRBJ2-1; D possibly uses TRBD1 or TRBD2 (5 bases each). Germline assignment: CDR1 SGHAT and CDR2 FQNNGV. CDR3 length: 17 amino acids. V gave up 0 bases and J gave up 2 bases, with 14 bases separating them. The CDR3 loop reads CASSLEGTPAPYNEQFF. In DNA form, the CDR3 reads TGTGCCAGCAGCTTAGAAGGGACCCCCGCCCCCTACAATGAGCAGTTCTTC.

This clonotype was seen a handful of times. The chain recombines TRBV5-6 with TRBJ1-2; D gene uncertain. This CDR3 region has 13 residues. Germline CDR1 SGHDT, CDR2 YYEEEE. Trimming pared 4 bases from V and 8 bases from J, leaving 15 bases between. The CDR3 bases are TGTGCCAGCAGCCCCGGGGAATTTGGAGGCTACACCTTC. Its translation is CASSPGEFGGYTF.

V is TRBV7-8 and J is TRBJ2-2, with TRBD2 matching 11 bases. V dropped 4 bases and J dropped 5; count of bases not matched to a gene: 9. The germline V gene encodes CDR1 SGHVS and CDR2 FQNEAQ. The CDR3 has 17 amino acids. The CDR3 DNA is TGTGCCAGCAGCTACCGGACGTTAGCGGGAGGGACCGGGGAGCTGTTTTTT. It codes for CASSYRTLAGGTGELFF.

This clonotype occurred many times. The V gene is TRBV12-3 or TRBV12-4, the J gene TRBJ1-5; D unclear. Trimming removed 6 bases from V and 7 bases from J, with 16 bases in between. The CDR3 is made up of 14 amino acids. The CDR3 reads CASSSDGRWQPQHF. CDR3 sequence (DNA): TGTGCCAGCAGCTCTGACGGGCGTTGGCAGCCCCAGCATTTT.